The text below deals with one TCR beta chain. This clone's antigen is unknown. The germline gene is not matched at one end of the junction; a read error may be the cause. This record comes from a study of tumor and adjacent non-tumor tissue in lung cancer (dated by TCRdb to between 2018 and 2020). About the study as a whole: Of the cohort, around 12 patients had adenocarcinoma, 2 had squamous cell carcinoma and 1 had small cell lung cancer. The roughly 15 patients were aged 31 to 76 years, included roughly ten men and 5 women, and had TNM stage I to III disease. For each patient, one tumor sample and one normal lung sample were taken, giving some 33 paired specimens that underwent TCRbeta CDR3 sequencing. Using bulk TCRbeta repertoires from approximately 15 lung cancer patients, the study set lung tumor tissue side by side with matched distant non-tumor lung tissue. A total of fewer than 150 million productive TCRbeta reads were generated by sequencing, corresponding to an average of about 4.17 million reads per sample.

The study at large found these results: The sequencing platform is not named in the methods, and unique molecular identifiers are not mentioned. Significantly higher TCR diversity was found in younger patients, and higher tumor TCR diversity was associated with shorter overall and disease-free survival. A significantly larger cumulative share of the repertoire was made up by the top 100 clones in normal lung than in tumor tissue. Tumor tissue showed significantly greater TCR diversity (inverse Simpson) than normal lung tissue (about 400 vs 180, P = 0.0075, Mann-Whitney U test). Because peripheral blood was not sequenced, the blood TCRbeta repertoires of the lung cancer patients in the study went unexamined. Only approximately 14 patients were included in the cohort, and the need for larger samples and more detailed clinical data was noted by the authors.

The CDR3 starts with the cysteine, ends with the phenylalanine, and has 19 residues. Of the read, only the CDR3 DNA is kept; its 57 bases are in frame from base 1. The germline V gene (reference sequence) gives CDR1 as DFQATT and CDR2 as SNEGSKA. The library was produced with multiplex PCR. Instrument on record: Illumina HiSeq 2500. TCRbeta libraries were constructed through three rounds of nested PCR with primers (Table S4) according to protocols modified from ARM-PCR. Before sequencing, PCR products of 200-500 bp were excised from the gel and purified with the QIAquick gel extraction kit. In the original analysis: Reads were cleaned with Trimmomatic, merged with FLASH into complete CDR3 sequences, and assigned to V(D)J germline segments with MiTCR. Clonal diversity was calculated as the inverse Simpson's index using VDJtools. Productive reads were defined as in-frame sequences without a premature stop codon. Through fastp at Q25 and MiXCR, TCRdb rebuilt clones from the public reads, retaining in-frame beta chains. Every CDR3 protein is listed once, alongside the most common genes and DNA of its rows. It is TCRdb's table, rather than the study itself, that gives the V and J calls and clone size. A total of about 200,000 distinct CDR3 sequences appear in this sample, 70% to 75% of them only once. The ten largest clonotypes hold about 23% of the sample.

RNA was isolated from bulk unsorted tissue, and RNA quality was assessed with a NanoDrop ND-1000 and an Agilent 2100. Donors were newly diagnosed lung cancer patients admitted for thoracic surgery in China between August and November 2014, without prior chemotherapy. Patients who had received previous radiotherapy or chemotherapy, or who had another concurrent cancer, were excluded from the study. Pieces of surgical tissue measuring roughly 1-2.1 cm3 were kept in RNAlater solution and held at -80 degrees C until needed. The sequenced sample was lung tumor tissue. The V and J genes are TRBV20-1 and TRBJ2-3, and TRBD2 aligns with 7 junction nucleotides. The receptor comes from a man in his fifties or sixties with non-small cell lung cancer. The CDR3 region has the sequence CSASAPTGAGARSTDTQYF. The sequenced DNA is TGTAGTGCTAGTGCCCCTACTGGGGCGGGAGCTAGGAGCACAGATACGCAGTATTTT.